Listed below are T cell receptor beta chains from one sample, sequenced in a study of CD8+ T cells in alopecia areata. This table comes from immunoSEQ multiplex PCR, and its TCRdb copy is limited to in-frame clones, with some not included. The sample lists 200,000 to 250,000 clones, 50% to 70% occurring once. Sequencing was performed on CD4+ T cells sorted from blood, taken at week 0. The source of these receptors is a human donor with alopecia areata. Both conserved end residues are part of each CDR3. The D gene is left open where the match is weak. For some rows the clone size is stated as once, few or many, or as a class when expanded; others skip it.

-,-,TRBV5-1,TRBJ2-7,TGCGCCAGCAGCCGCACGGACGGGGGATACGAGCAGTACTTC,CASSRTDGGYEQYF
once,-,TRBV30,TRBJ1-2,TGTGCCTGGAGGTCGCAGTATAACTATGGCTACACCTTC,CAWRSQYNYGYTF
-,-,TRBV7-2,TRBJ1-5,TGTGCCAGCAGCCTCTCGGCGAACTTCAATCAGCCCCAGCATTTT,CASSLSANFNQPQHF
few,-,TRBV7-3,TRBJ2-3,TGTGCCAGCAGCTTAAATGCGCGCACAGATACGCAGTATTTT,CASSLNARTDTQYF
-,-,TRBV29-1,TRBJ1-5,TGCAGCGTTGGACAGCGCAATCAGCCCCAGCATTTT,CSVGQRNQPQHF
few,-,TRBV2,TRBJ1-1,TGTGCCAGCAGCCTAGGGGGATTGGGCACTGAAGCTTTCTTT,CASSLGGLGTEAFF
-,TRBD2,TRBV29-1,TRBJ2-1,TGCAGCGTTAAGGGACTAGCGGGAGTAATAGAGCAGTTCTTC,CSVKGLAGVIEQFF
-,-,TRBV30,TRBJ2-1,TGTGCCTCCGGGTCCCAAGGGGGCAATGAGCAGTTCTTC,CASGSQGGNEQFF
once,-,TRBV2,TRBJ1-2,TGTGCCAGCAGTGAATTAGTTTACTATGGCTACACCTTC,CASSELVYYGYTF
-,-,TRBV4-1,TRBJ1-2,TGCGCCAGCAGCCAAGCAACCGGGACAACTGGCCCCATTGGCTATGGCTACACCTTC,CASSQATGTTGPIGYGYTF
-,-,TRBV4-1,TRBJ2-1,TGCGCCAGCAGCCAAGCAGTATCCTATGAGCAGTTCTTC,CASSQAVSYEQFF
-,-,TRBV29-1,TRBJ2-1,TGCAGCGTGGCCCGGGCCAATGAGCAGTTCTTC,CSVARANEQFF
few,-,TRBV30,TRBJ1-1,TGTGCCTGGAGTGTACGTGGTCAGGACGCTGAAGCTTTCTTT,CAWSVRGQDAEAFF
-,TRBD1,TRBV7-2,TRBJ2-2,TGTGCCAGCAGCTTTACAGGGGCGGTCGGGGAGCTGTTTTTT,CASSFTGAVGELFF
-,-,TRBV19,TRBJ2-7,TGTGCCAGTACCGATGGAAGGTACGAGCAGTACTTC,CASTDGRYEQYF
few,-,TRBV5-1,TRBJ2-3,TGCGCCAGCAGCCTCGTCACGGGCACAGATACGCAGTATTTT,CASSLVTGTDTQYF
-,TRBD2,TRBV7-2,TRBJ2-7,TGTGCCAGCAGCTACCTTAGCGGGGGGGTCTACGAGCAGTACTTC,CASSYLSGGVYEQYF
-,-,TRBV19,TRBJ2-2,TGTGCCAGTTGGGGGGATTACATCGATCCCACCGGGGAGCTGTTTTTT,CASWGDYIDPTGELFF
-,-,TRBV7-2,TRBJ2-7,TGTGCCAGCAGCTTAGCCCGCTACGAGCAGTACTTC,CASSLARYEQYF
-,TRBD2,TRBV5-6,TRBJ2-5,TGTGCCAGCAGCCTCACTAGCGGAGAGACCCAGTACTTC,CASSLTSGETQYF
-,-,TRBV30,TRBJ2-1,TGTGCCTGGAGCGGCCCGGGACTCCCGTACAATGAGCAGTTCTTC,CAWSGPGLPYNEQFF
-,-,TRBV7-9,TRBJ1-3,TGTGCCAGCAGCTTGAAAGGGCTAGGTAACACCATATATTTT,CASSLKGLGNTIYF
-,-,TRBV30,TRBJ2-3,TGTGCCTGGAGTGTACATAGGGATACGCAGTATTTT,CAWSVHRDTQYF
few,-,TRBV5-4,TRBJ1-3,TGTGCCAGCAGCTTGGCTTCGGGCTCCGGAAACACCATATATTTT,CASSLASGSGNTIYF
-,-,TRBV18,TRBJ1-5,TGTGCCAGCTCACCGGACTGGGCTGATAGCAATCAGCCCCAGCATTTT,CASSPDWADSNQPQHF
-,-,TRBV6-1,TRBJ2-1,TGTGCCAGCAGTGAAGCCTACATGAGCTCCTACAATGAGCAGTTCTTC,CASSEAYMSSYNEQFF
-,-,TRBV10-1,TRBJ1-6,TGCGCCAGCTCTGCCCGTACGGATTCACCCCTCCACTTT,CASSARTDSPLHF
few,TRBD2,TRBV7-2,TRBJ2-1,TGTGCCAGCAGCGCAGGGACTAGCCCAGGCAATGAGCAGTTCTTC,CASSAGTSPGNEQFF
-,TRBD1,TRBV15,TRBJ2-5,TGTGCCACCAGCAGTACTTTGGGACAGGCCATCCAAGAGACCCAGTACTTC,CATSSTLGQAIQETQYF
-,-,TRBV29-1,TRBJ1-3,TGCAGCGTTGTTGCCCCCTCAGCTGGAAACACCATATATTTT,CSVVAPSAGNTIYF
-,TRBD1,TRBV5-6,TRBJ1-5,TGTGCCAGCAGGGCTGGACAGGGGATCGCTCAGCCCCAGCATTTT,CASRAGQGIAQPQHF
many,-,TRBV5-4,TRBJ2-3,TGTGCCAGCAGTTTACCGGGAACAGATACGCAGTATTTT,CASSLPGTDTQYF
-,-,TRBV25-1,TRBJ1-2,TGTGCCAGCAGTGTAGGGGTCCACTATGGCTACACCTTC,CASSVGVHYGYTF
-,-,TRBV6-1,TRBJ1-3,TGTGCCAGCAGTGAAGCGCTTCTAGGAGCCGGAAACACCATATATTTT,CASSEALLGAGNTIYF
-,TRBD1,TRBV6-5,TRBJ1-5,TGTGCCAGCAGTAGGACAGGGGGCAGCAATCAGCCCCAGCATTTT,CASSRTGGSNQPQHF
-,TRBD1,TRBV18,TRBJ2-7,TGTGCCAGCTCACCACGGCCCCTCGACAGGGGTCTTGGGGAGCAGTACTTC,CASSPRPLDRGLGEQYF
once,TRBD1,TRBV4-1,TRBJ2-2,TGCGCCAGCAGCCTCCCCCGGTCAGGGGGCATCGGGGAGCTGTTTTTT,CASSLPRSGGIGELFF